Ten or more counts support the clone carrying this TCR beta chain. Its antigen is not known. This sample stems from a study of neurological immune-mediated disorders. Germline lookup yields CDR1 SGHKS and CDR2 YYEKEE (reference sequence). The CDR3 has 14 residues. Trimming cost V 2 bases and J 3 bases, with 9 bases left between them. TCRdb re-derived calls from the 5' RACE reads in MiXCR, one entry per CDR3 protein. The sample includes under 60,000 distinct CDR3 sequences, over 9% seen only once; the top ten take 21%. Findings of the study overall: HTLV-1-associated myelopathy had the most TCR clonal expansion, while multiple sclerosis had the least, a level that fell below healthy controls.

The source material was PBMCs. V usage is TRBV5-5 and J usage is TRBJ1-5; unclear D gene. This sequence originates from a woman aged 40 to 55 with HTLV-1-associated myelopathy (HAM/TSP). The CDR3 DNA is TGTGCCAGCAGCTTCTGGCAGAACAATCAGCCCCAGCATTTT. It codes for CASSFWQNNQPQHF.